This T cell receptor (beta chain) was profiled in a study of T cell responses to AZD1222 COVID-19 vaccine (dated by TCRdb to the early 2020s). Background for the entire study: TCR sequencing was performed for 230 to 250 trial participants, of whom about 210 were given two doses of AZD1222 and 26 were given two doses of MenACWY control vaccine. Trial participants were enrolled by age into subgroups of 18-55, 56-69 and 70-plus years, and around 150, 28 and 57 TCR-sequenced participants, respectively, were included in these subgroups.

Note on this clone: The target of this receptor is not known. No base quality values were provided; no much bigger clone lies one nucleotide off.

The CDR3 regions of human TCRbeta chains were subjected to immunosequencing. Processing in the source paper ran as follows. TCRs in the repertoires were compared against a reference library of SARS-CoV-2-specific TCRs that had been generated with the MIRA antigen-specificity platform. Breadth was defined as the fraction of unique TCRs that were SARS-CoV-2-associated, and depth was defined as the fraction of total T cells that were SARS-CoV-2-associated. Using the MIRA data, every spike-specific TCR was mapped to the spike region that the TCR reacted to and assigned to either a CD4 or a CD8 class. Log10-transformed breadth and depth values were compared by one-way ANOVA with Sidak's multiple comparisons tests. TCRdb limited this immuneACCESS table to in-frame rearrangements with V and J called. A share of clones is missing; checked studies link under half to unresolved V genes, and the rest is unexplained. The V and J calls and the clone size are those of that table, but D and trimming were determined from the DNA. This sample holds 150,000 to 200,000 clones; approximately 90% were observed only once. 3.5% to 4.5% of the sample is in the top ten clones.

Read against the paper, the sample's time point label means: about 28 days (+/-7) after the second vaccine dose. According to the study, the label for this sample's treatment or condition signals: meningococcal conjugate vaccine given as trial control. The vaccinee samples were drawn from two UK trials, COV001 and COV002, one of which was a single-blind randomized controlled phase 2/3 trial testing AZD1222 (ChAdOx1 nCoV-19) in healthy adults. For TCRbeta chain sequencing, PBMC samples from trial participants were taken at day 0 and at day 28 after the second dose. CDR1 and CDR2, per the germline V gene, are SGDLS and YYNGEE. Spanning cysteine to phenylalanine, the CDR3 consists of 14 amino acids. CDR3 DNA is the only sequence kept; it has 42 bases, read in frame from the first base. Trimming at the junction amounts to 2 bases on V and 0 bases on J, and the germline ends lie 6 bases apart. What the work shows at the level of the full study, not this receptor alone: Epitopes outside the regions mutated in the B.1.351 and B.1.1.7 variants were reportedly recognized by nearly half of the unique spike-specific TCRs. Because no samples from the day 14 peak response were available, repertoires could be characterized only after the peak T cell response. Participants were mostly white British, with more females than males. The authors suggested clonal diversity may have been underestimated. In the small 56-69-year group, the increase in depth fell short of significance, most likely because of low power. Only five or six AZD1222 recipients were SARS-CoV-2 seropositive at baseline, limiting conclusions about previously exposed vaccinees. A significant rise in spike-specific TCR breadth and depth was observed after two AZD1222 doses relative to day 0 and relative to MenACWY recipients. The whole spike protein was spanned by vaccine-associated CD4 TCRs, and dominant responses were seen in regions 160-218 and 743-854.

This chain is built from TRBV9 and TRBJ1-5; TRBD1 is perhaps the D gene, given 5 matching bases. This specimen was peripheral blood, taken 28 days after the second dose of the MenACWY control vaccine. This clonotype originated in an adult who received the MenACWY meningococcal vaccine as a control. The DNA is TGTGCCAGCAGCGTGGGGCGTAGCAATCAGCCCCAGCATTTT. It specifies CASSVGRSNQPQHF.